Listed below are T cell receptor beta chains from one sample, sequenced in a study of cytomegalovirus exposure and HLA in healthy donors. Only in-frame clones appear in the TCRdb table, and some are missing; sequencing was by immunoSEQ multiplex PCR. Of some 120,000 clones in the sample, 83% were seen once. The sample consisted of PBMCs. The receptors here all came from a woman in her 40s in good health and CMV-seropositive. The CDR3 runs from the conserved cysteine through the conserved F or W. A D gene is named only where the DNA matches it firmly. Clone size is given for some rows only: seen once, a few or many times, or a class if the clone is expanded.

TRBJ1-2,few,TRBV27,TRBD1,TGTGCCACCAAAATTACACAGGGGGCGGGTGGCTACACCTTC,CATKITQGAGGYTF
TRBJ2-7,NA,TRBV30,TRBD2,TGTGCCTGGAGATTTAGCGGGAACAGTTCCTACGTGCAGTACTTC,CAWRFSGNSSYVQYF
TRBJ1-1,NA,TRBV9,NA,TGTGCCAGCAGCGATCACCCGGACACTGAAGCTTTCTTT,CASSDHPDTEAFF
TRBJ2-7,NA,TRBV27,NA,TGTGCCAGCCGAACCGATGGAGCGGCAATCACTTACGAGCAGTACTTC,CASRTDGAAITYEQYF
TRBJ2-5,few,TRBV1,NA,TGCACCAGCAGCCAAGGGTCTGGACTAGCGGGAGGAGAGACCCAGTACTTC,CTSSQGSGLAGGETQYF
TRBJ2-7,NA,TRBV28,TRBD2,TGTGCCAGCAATTTTCGGGGAGGGTCCTACGAGCAGTACTTC,CASNFRGGSYEQYF
TRBJ2-7,NA,TRBV21-1,NA,TGTGCCAGCAGCAGGGCCACCCGGATCGGGCAGTACTTC,CASSRATRIGQYF
TRBJ2-5,NA,TRBV27,TRBD2,TGTGCCAGCAGTTTTTGTAGGCTAGCGGGAAATAACCAAGAGACCCAGTACTTC,CASSFCRLAGNNQETQYF
TRBJ2-2,NA,TRBV5-1,TRBD2,TGCGCCAGCACCTCAAGCGGGAGGTTGACCGGGGAGCTGTTTTTT,CASTSSGRLTGELFF
TRBJ2-7,NA,TRBV28,NA,TGTGCCAGCCGCGACTACAACGAGCAGTACTTC,CASRDYNEQYF
TRBJ2-7,few,TRBV25-1,TRBD1,TGTGCCAGCGCCCCCGCATCGGGGACAGGGTGGGACTACGAGCAGTACTTC,CASAPASGTGWDYEQYF
TRBJ2-3,NA,TRBV18,NA,TGTGCCAGCTCACCAAGACAGAGTGTAACGAATACGCAGTATTTT,CASSPRQSVTNTQYF
TRBJ1-1,NA,TRBV9,TRBD1,TGTGCCAGCAGCCCTTGGACAGGGCAACCTGAAGCTTTCTTT,CASSPWTGQPEAFF
TRBJ2-3,NA,TRBV10-1,NA,TGCGCCAGCCACACGATTTCGAGCACAGATACGCAGTATTTT,CASHTISSTDTQYF
TRBJ2-1,NA,TRBV19,TRBD2,TGTGCCAGTAGTAAACGACTAGCTGTCAATGAGCAGTTCTTC,CASSKRLAVNEQFF
TRBJ1-3,NA,TRBV5-4,NA,TGTGCCAGCAGCGCCGACACCACCGGAAACACCATATATTTT,CASSADTTGNTIYF
TRBJ1-1,NA,TRBV7-9,NA,TGTGCCAGCAGCCTAGAAGGAGGGCTGGGGACTGAAGCTTTCTTT,CASSLEGGLGTEAFF